The entry that follows covers one TCR beta chain sequence. This clonotype has ten or more counts. What antigen it recognizes has not been identified. No base quality values were provided; no much bigger clone lies one nucleotide off. This beta chain turned up in a library designed for alpha chains; as an off-target read, its abundance says little. This sample stems from a study of spatial heterogeneity in lung cancer (dated by TCRdb to between 2019 and 2020). Notes on the research overall: Beta-chain transcripts were consistently detected in greater numbers than alpha-chain transcripts, which likely reflected higher beta-chain transcript abundance. A strong correlation was found between TCR transcript counts in tumor regions and a T cell transcriptional module score from matched bulk RNA-seq. In the raw uncorrected reads, each unique combination of TCR and UMI appeared more than ten times on average. In non-small cell lung cancer, the study quantitatively compared TCR alpha and beta repertoires across several tumor regions, matched nontumor lung, and blood. Nonsynonymous mutation counts, determined by whole-exome sequencing of tumor tissue, were related to features of the TCR repertoire. Both alpha and beta chains were TCR-sequenced in approximately 220 tumor regions, 64 matched nontumor lung samples and over 55 PBMC samples obtained at surgery.

The time point label corresponds to: sample taken at primary tumor resection. The donors were more than 60 patients from the lung TRACERx cohort who had early-stage, untreated non-small cell lung cancer. Without any cell sorting, TCR sequencing was performed on whole RNA extracted either from tumor and nontumor lung tissue or from cryopreserved PBMC samples. Only patients with enough RNA available from two or more tumor regions were chosen for TCR sequencing. Before selection, tumor and adjacent nontumor lung specimens were reviewed by a lung pathologist. Beyond this particular receptor, the publication reports: Confirming at a functional level the hypothesis that regional TCRs recognize regional mutations was considered to require additional single-cell paired TCR alpha and beta sequencing. TCR-seq coverage of tumor T cells was estimated at only approximately 7% for alpha chains and about 13% for beta chains. Counts of ubiquitous and regional expanded TCRs were found to correlate with counts of ubiquitous and regional nonsynonymous mutations, respectively. A correlation was observed between the number of expanded intratumoral alpha and beta TCRs and the tumor nonsynonymous mutation count.

The method was 5' RACE. Sequencer: NextSeq 500. To allow correction of PCR and sequencing errors, the TCR library protocol tagged every TCR cDNA molecule with a unique molecular identifier. In the authors' own workflow: Decombinator tools were used for TCR identification, UMI-based error correction and CDR3 extraction. TCRs above a frequency of 2 per 1,000, corresponding to the top 1% of the tumor frequency distribution, were defined as expanded. Expanded tumor TCRs were classed as regional if statistically deemed absent (corrected P<0.05) from at least one tumor region, otherwise ubiquitous. Renyi diversity was calculated using the R vegan package after each repertoire was subsampled 100 times to 5,000 TCRs. CDR3 similarity networks were built from amino acid triplet string-kernel similarity, connecting CDR3s with pairwise similarity above 0.82. TCRdb reanalyzed the raw reads on its own, using fastp at Q25 for trimming and MiXCR for clone calling, and kept in-frame beta chains. CDR3 protein sequences are deduplicated, and each keeps its most common genes and DNA. TCRdb, not the original authors, processed these V and J calls. Counted in this sample were 15,000 or so distinct CDR3 sequences; 4.7% of them appeared once. The top ten constitute approximately 20% of the sample.

Taken from cysteine to phenylalanine, the CDR3 has 13 residues. The sequence is cut down to CDR3 DNA, 39 bases in frame from base 1. Relative to germline, V is missing 3 bases and J is missing 6 bases, with 7 bases of the junction outside any gene match. The germline V gene (reference sequence) sets CDR1 to DFQATT and CDR2 to SNEGSKA. The sequenced sample was lung tumor tissue, obtained at surgery. The sequence joins TRBV20-1 to TRBJ1-2; 7 bases in between match TRBD1. The TCR was taken from a female donor with early-stage non-small cell lung cancer. The nucleotide sequence reads as follows: TGCAGTGCTAGTAATACAGGGGAGGATGGCTACACCTTC. Its amino acids are CSASNTGEDGYTF.